The next 9 T cell receptor beta chains were all read from a single sample in a study of OX40 agonist ivuxolimab in advanced cancers. The assay was immunoSEQ multiplex PCR, and TCRdb's table has in-frame clones only and misses some. This table holds around 50,000 clones, roughly 80% found once. The specimen was CD4+ or CD8+ T cells sorted from blood, collected in a trial of the OX40 agonist ivuxolimab. These receptor sequences come from an adult with an advanced solid tumor such as melanoma, head and neck, liver or kidney cancer.

The chain uses TRBV9 and TRBJ2-5; TRBD2 aligns across 7 bases. Germline assignment: CDR1 SGDLS and CDR2 YYNGEE. After removal of 4 bases from V and 7 bases from J, the junction contained 10 bases not matched to a gene. This CDR3 region has 14 residues. CDR3 DNA sequence: TGTGCCAGCAGCCCTTCGGTGGAGCGGGGGACCCAGTACTTC. Translating it yields CASSPSVERGTQYF.

In the case of this clone: This CDR3 is missing its conserved last phenylalanine or tryptophan, likely due to a read error. The DNA is omitted, as the CDR3 cannot be located on it reliably, and the CDR3 follows TCRdb's listing. The V gene is TRBV11-2, the J gene TRBJ2-7; the D segment call TRBD2 is taken from the table without a DNA check. Germline V CDR1 and CDR2: SGHAT, FQNNGV. The CDR3 length equals 12 residues, ends included. CDR3 sequence reads: CASSLGGGAQTL.

This sequence joins TRBV4-1 and TRBJ2-7, with 8 bases aligning to TRBD2. V shed 2 bases, J shed 6 bases, and the junction held 9 bases outside the gene matches. The CDR3 runs to 15 residues. The germline CDR1 and CDR2 sequences are MGHRA and YSYEKL. The CDR3 loop reads CASSQQTGGPSEQYF. The CDR3 DNA is TGCGCCAGCAGCCAACAAACGGGAGGGCCCTCCGAGCAGTACTTC.

This sequence joins TRBV11-2 and TRBJ2-3, with a weak D call TRBD2 (7 bases). This CDR3 contains 15 residues. Germline CDR1 and CDR2: SGHAT and FQNNGV. V was trimmed by 5 bases and J by 4 bases, leaving 16 bases between them. The CDR3 is CASSRGGRSPDTQYF. DNA of the CDR3: TGTGCCAGCAGCAGGGGGGGGAGGTCCCCAGATACGCAGTATTTT.

The V gene is TRBV5-1, the J gene TRBJ1-1, with a weak D call TRBD1 (5 bases). This CDR3 region has 12 residues. V lost 6 bases and J 4 bases, leaving 10 bases between the germline ends. The germline CDR1 and CDR2 sequences are SGHRS and YFSETQ. The CDR3 DNA reads as TGCGCCAGCAACTACGGGGGCACTGAAGCTTTCTTT. Amino acids: CASNYGGTEAFF.

The V gene is TRBV6-5, the J gene TRBJ2-7, with D unresolved. The germline gives CDR1 MNHEY, CDR2 SVGAGI. This CDR3 is built from 14 residues. V lost 5 bases and J 0 bases, leaving 11 bases between the germline ends. CDR3 sequence reads: CASSTRGDSYEQYF. Written as DNA, the CDR3 is TGTGCCAGCAGTACTCGCGGAGACTCCTACGAGCAGTACTTC.

This clone was counted a few times. The chain combines TRBV18 with TRBJ2-7, with D possibly matching TRBD2 (6 bases). This CDR3 spans 15 amino acids. The ends were cut back, 2 bases at V and 10 bases at J, with 21 bases in the middle. Germline V gives CDR1 KGHSH, CDR2 LQKENI. In nucleotides, the CDR3 is TGTGCCAGCTCACCAACGTCCCCCGGGTCGGGAGAACAGTACTTC. Protein product: CASSPTSPGSGEQYF. Full variable domain (outside the CDR3, taken from reference TRBV18 and TRBJ2-7): NAGVMQNPRHLVRRRGQEARLRCSPMKGHSHVYWYRQLPEEGLKFMVYLQKENIIDESGMPKERFSAEFPKEGPSILRIQQVVRGDSAAYFCASSPTSPGSGEQYFGPGTRLTVT.

This rearrangement joins TRBV5-1 to TRBJ2-5, with D perhaps matching TRBD2 (6 bases). CDR3 length: 13 residues. The germline V gene encodes CDR1 SGHRS and CDR2 YFSETQ. V was shortened by 0 bases and J by 9 bases, with 12 bases between the two germline ends. The CDR3 DNA reads TGCGCCAGCAGCTTGGAAATAGCGGCCGCCCAGTACTTC. This codes for CASSLEIAAAQYF.

V usage is TRBV4-1 and J usage is TRBJ2-3; TRBD2 is a possible D gene (6 bases). Trimming shortened V by 2 bases and J by 4 bases, and 19 bases separated the two germline ends. Looked up from germline, CDR1 is MGHRA and CDR2 is YSYEKL. The length of the CDR3 is 17 residues. The CDR3 spells CASSQFGTGENADTQYF. The CDR3 DNA follows: TGCGCCAGCAGCCAATTCGGGACGGGAGAAAACGCAGATACGCAGTATTTT.